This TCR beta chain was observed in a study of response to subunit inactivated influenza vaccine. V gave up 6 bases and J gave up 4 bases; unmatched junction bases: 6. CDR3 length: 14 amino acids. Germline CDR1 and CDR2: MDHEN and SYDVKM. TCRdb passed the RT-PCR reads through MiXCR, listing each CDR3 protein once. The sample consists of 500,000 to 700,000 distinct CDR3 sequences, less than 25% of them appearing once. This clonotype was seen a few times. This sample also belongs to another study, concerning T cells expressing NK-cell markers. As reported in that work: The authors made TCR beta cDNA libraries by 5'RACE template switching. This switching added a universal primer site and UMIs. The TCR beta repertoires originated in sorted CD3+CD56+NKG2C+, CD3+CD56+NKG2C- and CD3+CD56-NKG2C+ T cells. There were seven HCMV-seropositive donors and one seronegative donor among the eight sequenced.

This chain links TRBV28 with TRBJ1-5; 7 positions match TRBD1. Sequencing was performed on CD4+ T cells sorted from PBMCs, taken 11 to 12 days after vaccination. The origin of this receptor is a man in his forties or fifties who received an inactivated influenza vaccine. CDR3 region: CASRDDRVNQPQHF. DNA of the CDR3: TGTGCCAGCAGGGACGACAGGGTTAATCAGCCCCAGCATTTT.